This TCR beta chain originates from a study of OX40 agonist ivuxolimab in advanced cancers. CDR3 length equals 14 residues. The germline V and J ends were trimmed by 3 bases and 3 bases, with 9 bases remaining between them. CDR1 and CDR2 from the germline V gene are SNHLY and FYNNEI. Profiled with immunoSEQ multiplex PCR; TCRdb holds only in-frame clones, not every one. Among roughly 40,000 clones listed, about 85% were seen once. V is TRBV2 and J is TRBJ1-5; no clear D. The receptor was derived from an adult with an advanced solid tumor such as melanoma, head and neck, liver or kidney cancer. The input for sequencing was CD4+ or CD8+ T cells sorted from blood, taken in a trial of the OX40 agonist ivuxolimab. CDR3 coding DNA: TGTGCCAGCAGTGATGAGAGCTTCAATCAGCCCCAGCATTTT. It is translated as CASSDESFNQPQHF. The complete variable domain, with remaining parts taken from reference TRBV2 and TRBJ1-5, reads EPEVTQTPSHQVTQMGQEVILRCVPISNHLYFYWYRQILGQKVEFLVSFYNNEISEKSEIFDDQFSVERPDGSNFTLKIRSTKLEDSAMYFCASSDESFNQPQHFGDGTRLSIL.